Listed here are 21 T cell receptor beta chains from one sample, sequenced in a study of T cells in Graves' hyperthyroidism and ophthalmopathy. Researchers took RNA transcripts and amplified the TCR beta CDR3 regions from them. With the HTBI primer set, the TCR CDR3 went through a first round of RT-PCR. TCRdb independently ran MiXCR on the multiplex PCR reads; one entry per CDR3 protein. The sample includes approximately 400,000 distinct CDR3 sequences, about a fifth of them seen just once. The source material was blood. The receptors here all came from a woman aged 18-35 years with Graves' hyperthyroidism.

This clonotype appeared many times. The chain joins TRBV7-2 to TRBJ2-5; D is unclear. Germline lookup yields CDR1 SGHTA and CDR2 FQGNSA. CDR3 length: 13 residues. V was trimmed by 2 bases and J by 1 base, leaving 5 bases between them. The CDR3 DNA follows: TGTGCCAGCAGCTTATGGAGCCAAGAGACCCAGTACTTC. This encodes CASSLWSQETQYF.

V is TRBV5-1 and J is TRBJ2-2; maybe TRBD2 (5 bases). CDR1 is SGHRS, CDR2 YFSETQ, per germline. The CDR3 length is 16 residues. The germline V and J ends were trimmed by 5 bases and 3 bases, with 17 bases remaining between them. In DNA, the CDR3 is TGCGCCAGCAGGCCCCCGAGGGCGCAAGACACCGGGGAGCTGTTTTTT. Amino acids: CASRPPRAQDTGELFF.

This chain joins TRBV7-2 and TRBJ1-1; 7 nucleotides agree with TRBD1. The germline V gene has CDR1 SGHTA and CDR2 FQGNSA. This CDR3 contains 14 residues. Trimming at V came to 6 bases and at J to 2 bases, leaving 6 bases not matched to a gene. The CDR3 here is CASRPRDSNTEAFF. The DNA for the CDR3 is TGTGCCAGCAGGCCCCGGGACAGCAACACTGAAGCTTTCTTT.

This clonotype was counted at least ten times. This rearrangement joins TRBV7-9 to TRBJ1-1, with D uncertain. The V end was cut by 8 bases, the J end by 1 base, with 11 bases between. The CDR3 length is 13 residues. In germline, CDR1 is SEHNR, CDR2 FQNEAQ (reference sequence). The CDR3 nucleotides read TGTGCCAGCGGTGGGTTTTGGAACACTGAAGCTTTCTTT. Its protein product is CASGGFWNTEAFF.

This clonotype was counted between two and nine times. The chain links TRBV4-1 to TRBJ1-5; D is unresolved. This CDR3 has 19 amino acids. CDR1 is MGHRA, CDR2 YSYEKL, per germline. V was pared by 4 bases and J by 8 bases, with 30 bases between. CDR3 DNA: TGCGCCAGCAGCCGCCCCCGACCCAGATCCGGGCCCCCCTGGGAGCCCCAGCATTTT. It is translated as CASSRPRPRSGPPWEPQHF.

In its sample, this clonotype was seen many times. The rearrangement links TRBV5-1 to TRBJ1-5, with a tentative D call TRBD1 (5 bases). V lost 3 bases and J lost 7, with 20 bases in between. This CDR3 contains 16 residues. The germline V gene encodes CDR1 SGHRS and CDR2 YFSETQ. The CDR3 here is CASSSGTGGRGQPQHF. The DNA of the CDR3 is TGCGCCAGCAGCTCCGGCACCGGTGGGCGGGGGCAGCCCCAGCATTTT.

This clonotype was found many times. The V and J genes are TRBV6-1 and TRBJ2-7; a possible D gene is TRBD1 (8 bases). This CDR3 spans 14 amino acids. Germline V lookup: CDR1 MNHNS, CDR2 SASEGT. V lost 5 bases to trimming and J lost 3 bases, with 14 bases between them. CDR3 residues: CASSTTGGDYEQYF. The CDR3, as DNA: TGTGCCAGCAGTACAACAGGGGGGGACTACGAGCAGTACTTC.

This clonotype was counted ten times or more. The CDR3: CASTLGGITEAFF. CDR3 DNA: TGTGCCAGCACCTTAGGGGGAATCACTGAAGCTTTCTTT. The chain is built from TRBV12-3 or TRBV12-4 and TRBJ1-1, with a tentative D call TRBD1 (6 bases). V shed 7 bases and J shed 4 bases, with 13 bases lying between them. This CDR3 comprises 13 residues.

The genes are TRBV19 and TRBJ2-2; tentative D call: TRBD2 (6 bases). Germline CDR1 reads LNHDA; CDR2 reads SQIVND (reference sequence). The CDR3 has 15 residues. The V and J ends lost 3 bases and 6 bases respectively, with 14 bases between them. CDR3 sequence: CASSIWPAGSGELFF. The CDR3 DNA reads as TGTGCCAGTAGTATCTGGCCCGCGGGATCCGGGGAGCTGTTTTTT.

This clonotype was seen a handful of times. The J gene is TRBJ2-7, the V gene TRBV18; possibly TRBD2 for D (5 bases). Germline assignment: CDR1 KGHSH and CDR2 LQKENI. The CDR3 contains 13 residues. The V and J ends lost 4 bases and 5 bases respectively, with 12 bases between them. Written as DNA, the CDR3 is TGTGCCAGCTCACGATCTCCCGGGGACGAGCAGTACTTC. It translates to CASSRSPGDEQYF.

The sample holds many counts of this clonotype. The chain couples TRBV30 to TRBJ1-5; D call uncertain. V shed 5 bases and J shed 1 base, with 9 bases lying between them. The CDR3 consists of 13 residues. Germline V gives CDR1 GTSNPN, CDR2 SVGIG (reference sequence). The CDR3 is CAWEGSSNQPQHF. The CDR3 DNA sequence: TGTGCCTGGGAAGGCAGCAGCAATCAGCCCCAGCATTTT. Full variable domain (missing parts from reference TRBV30 and TRBJ1-5): SQTIHQWPATLVQPVGSPLSLECTVEGTSNPNLYWYRQAAGRGLQLLFYSVGIGQISSEVPQNLSASRPQDRQFILSSKKLLLSDSGFYLCAWEGSSNQPQHFGDGTRLSIL.

At least ten counts were recorded for this clonotype. This sequence joins TRBV20-1 and TRBJ1-5; no firm D call. V lost 8 bases, J lost 5 bases, and 19 bases lay in between. The CDR3 has 14 amino acids. Germline V gives CDR1 DFQATT, CDR2 SNEGSKA (reference sequence). As DNA, the CDR3 is TGCAGTCCAGTACACCGAGGTCCGGATCAGCCCCAGCATTTT. As protein: CSPVHRGPDQPQHF.

This clonotype was picked up a small number of times. The V gene is TRBV5-6, the J gene TRBJ1-1; D is perhaps TRBD1 (5 bases). The V and J ends lost 1 base and 11 bases respectively, with 15 bases between them. The CDR3 runs to 13 residues. Germline-derived CDR1 and CDR2 are SGHDT and YYEEEE. The CDR3 bases are TGTGCCAGCAGCTTGACCTCAGGGATGGGTGCTTTCTTT. Residues: CASSLTSGMGAFF.

In its sample, this clonotype was seen a few times. This chain connects TRBV12-3 or TRBV12-4 to TRBJ2-5, with D possibly being TRBD2 (5 bases). The CDR3 covers 14 residues. The V gene lost 5 bases and the J gene lost 4 bases, with 14 bases spanning the gap. The CDR3 loop is CASSPGTRAETQYF. The CDR3 DNA is TGTGCCAGCAGTCCGGGAACGAGGGCAGAGACCCAGTACTTC.

The V call is TRBV2, the J call TRBJ2-4, with D possibly being TRBD1 (6 bases). The CDR3 is 15 residues long. The ends were cut back, 5 bases at V and 3 bases at J, with 14 bases in the middle. Germline CDR1 is SNHLY and CDR2 is FYNNEI. The CDR3 reads CASSPIVGGKNIQYF. CDR3 nucleotide sequence: TGTGCCAGCAGTCCCATAGTAGGGGGCAAAAACATTCAGTACTTC.

This clonotype was seen ten or more times. V and J are TRBV2 and TRBJ2-5; TRBD2 matches at 8 bases. Germline CDR1 is SNHLY and CDR2 is FYNNEI. V lost 8 bases and J lost 2; bases outside the gene matches: 10. This CDR3 is built from 15 residues. CDR3 region: CASASGGLQQETQYF. The CDR3, as DNA: TGTGCCAGCGCCAGCGGGGGCCTGCAGCAAGAGACCCAGTACTTC. The full variable domain, completed using reference TRBV2 and TRBJ2-5, is EPEVTQTPSHQVTQMGQEVILRCVPISNHLYFYWYRQILGQKVEFLVSFYNNEISEKSEIFDDQFSVERPDGSNFTLKIRSTKLEDSAMYFCASASGGLQQETQYFGPGTRLLVL.

This clonotype appeared many times. This sequence joins TRBV6-2 or TRBV6-3 and TRBJ2-2; D is uncertain. The CDR3 has 13 amino acids. Germline lookup yields CDR1 MNHEY and CDR2 SVGEGT. V dropped 0 bases and J dropped 4 bases, with 3 bases sitting between them. CDR3 DNA: TGTGCCAGCAGTTACTCTAGCACCGGGGAGCTGTTTTTT. This sequence encodes CASSYSSTGELFF.

The chain carries TRBV19 and TRBJ1-1; 7 bases map to TRBD1. This CDR3 contains 14 residues. V lost 5 bases and J lost 6; bases outside the gene matches: 9. Looked up from germline, CDR1 is LNHDA and CDR2 is SQIVND (reference sequence). Here the CDR3 reads CASSVRGAKAEAFF. As DNA, the CDR3 is TGTGCCAGTAGTGTCAGGGGGGCGAAGGCTGAAGCTTTCTTT.

The DNA of the CDR3 is TGTGCCAGCAGTCTATACAGGGAACTAACCTACGAGCAGTACTTC. Its protein product is CASSLYRELTYEQYF. The chain employs TRBV27 and TRBJ2-7, with a weak D call TRBD1 (6 bases). Germline CDR1 MNHEY, CDR2 SMNVEV (reference sequence). This CDR3 is built from 15 residues. Trimming pared 5 bases from V and 2 bases from J, leaving 16 bases between.

This clonotype was counted many times. The chain couples TRBV20-1 to TRBJ2-4, with TRBD2 as a possible D gene (6 bases). V gave up 6 bases and J gave up 9 bases, with 24 bases separating them. Per the germline V gene, CDR1 is DFQATT and CDR2 is SNEGSKA (reference sequence). This CDR3 is built from 15 residues. The CDR3 region is CSASPGLSARVIQYF. The CDR3 bases are TGCAGTGCGTCCCCCGGACTATCGGCGCGTGTCATTCAGTACTTC.

This clonotype was seen many times. V usage is TRBV2 and J usage is TRBJ1-5, with TRBD1 identical over 8 bases. The CDR3 totals 15 residues. Trimming cost V 5 bases and J 6 bases; bases outside gene matches: 9. Germline V lookup: CDR1 SNHLY, CDR2 FYNNEI. Here the CDR3 reads CASSPDRGLIQPQHF. The CDR3 bases are TGTGCCAGCAGTCCCGACAGGGGACTAATTCAGCCCCAGCATTTT.